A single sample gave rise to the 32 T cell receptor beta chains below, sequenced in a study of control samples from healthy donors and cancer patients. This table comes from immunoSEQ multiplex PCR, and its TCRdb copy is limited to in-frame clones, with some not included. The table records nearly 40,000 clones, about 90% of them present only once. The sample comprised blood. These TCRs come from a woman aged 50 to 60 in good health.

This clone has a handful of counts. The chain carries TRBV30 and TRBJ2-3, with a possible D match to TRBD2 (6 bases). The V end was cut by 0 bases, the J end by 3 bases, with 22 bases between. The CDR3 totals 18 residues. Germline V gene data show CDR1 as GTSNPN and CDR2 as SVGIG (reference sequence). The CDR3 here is CAWSVAPWRGEGTDTQYF. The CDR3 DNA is TGTGCCTGGAGTGTAGCCCCCTGGCGGGGTGAGGGGACAGATACGCAGTATTTT.

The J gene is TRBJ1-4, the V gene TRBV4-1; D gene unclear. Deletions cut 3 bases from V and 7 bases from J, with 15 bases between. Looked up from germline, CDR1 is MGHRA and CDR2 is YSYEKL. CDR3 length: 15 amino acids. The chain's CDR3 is CASSHPMAGFEKLFF. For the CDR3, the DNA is TGCGCCAGCAGCCACCCTATGGCGGGTTTTGAAAAACTGTTTTTT.

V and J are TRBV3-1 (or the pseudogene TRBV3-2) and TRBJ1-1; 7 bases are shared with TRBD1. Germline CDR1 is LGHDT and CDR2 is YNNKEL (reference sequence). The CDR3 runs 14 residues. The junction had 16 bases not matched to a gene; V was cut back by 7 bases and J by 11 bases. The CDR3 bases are TGTGCCAGCATTCCACGTCAGGGGGGCAATGAGGCTTTCTTT. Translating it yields CASIPRQGGNEAFF.

In DNA, the CDR3 is TGTGCCAGCAGCCCCGACAGCCTAATAGCCAAAAACATTCAGTACTTC. This encodes CASSPDSLIAKNIQYF. The chain recombines TRBV7-8 with TRBJ2-4; D might be TRBD1 (5 bases). Germline CDR1 reads SGHVS; CDR2 reads FQNEAQ. This CDR3 region has 16 residues. V was shortened by 5 bases and J by 0 bases, with 14 bases between the two germline ends. Full variable domain (outside the CDR3, taken from reference TRBV7-8 and TRBJ2-4): GAGVSQSPRYKVAKRGQDVALRCDPISGHVSLFWYQQALGQGPEFLTYFQNEAQLDKSGLPSDRFFAERPEGSVSTLKIQRTQQEDSAVYLCASSPDSLIAKNIQYFGAGTRLSVL.

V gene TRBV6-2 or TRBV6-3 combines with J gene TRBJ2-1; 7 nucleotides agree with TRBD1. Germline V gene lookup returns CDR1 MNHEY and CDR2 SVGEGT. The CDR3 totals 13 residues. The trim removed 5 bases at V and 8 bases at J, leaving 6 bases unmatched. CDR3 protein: CASSDRDPDEQFF. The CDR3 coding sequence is TGTGCCAGCAGTGACAGGGACCCGGATGAGCAGTTCTTC.

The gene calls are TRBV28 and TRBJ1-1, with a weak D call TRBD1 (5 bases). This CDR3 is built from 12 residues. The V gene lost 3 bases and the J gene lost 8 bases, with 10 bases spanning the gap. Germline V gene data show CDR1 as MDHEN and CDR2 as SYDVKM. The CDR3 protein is CASSFGTYEAFF. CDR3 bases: TGTGCCAGCAGTTTTGGGACCTACGAAGCTTTCTTT.

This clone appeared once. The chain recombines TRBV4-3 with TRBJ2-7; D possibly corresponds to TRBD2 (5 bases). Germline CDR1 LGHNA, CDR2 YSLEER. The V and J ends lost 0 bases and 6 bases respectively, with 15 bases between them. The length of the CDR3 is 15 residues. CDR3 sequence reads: CASSQDLGEPGEQYF. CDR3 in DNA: TGCGCCAGCAGCCAAGATCTCGGGGAACCGGGCGAGCAGTACTTC.

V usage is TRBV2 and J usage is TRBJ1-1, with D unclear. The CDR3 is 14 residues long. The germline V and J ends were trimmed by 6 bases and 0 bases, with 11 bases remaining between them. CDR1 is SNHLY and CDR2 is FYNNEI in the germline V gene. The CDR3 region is CASSWVGLNTEAFF. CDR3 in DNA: TGTGCCAGCAGCTGGGTTGGGCTGAACACTGAAGCTTTCTTT.

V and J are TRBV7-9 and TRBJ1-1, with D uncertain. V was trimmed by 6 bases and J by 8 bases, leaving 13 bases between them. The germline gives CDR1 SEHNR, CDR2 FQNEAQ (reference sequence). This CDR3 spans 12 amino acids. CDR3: CASRQGSREAFF. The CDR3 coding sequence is TGTGCCAGCAGACAAGGGTCAAGGGAAGCTTTCTTT.

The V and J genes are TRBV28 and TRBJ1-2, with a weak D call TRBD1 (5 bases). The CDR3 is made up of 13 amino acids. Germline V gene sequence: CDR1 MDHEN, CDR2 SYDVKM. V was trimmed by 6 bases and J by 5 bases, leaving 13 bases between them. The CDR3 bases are TGTGCCAGCAGACAGGTCTCATTATATGGCTACACCTTC. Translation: CASRQVSLYGYTF.

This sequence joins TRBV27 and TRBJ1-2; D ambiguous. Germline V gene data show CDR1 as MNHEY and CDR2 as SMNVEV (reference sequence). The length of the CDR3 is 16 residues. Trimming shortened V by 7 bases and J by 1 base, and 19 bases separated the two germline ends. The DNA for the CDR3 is TGTGCCAGCACCCGGATGACGGGTGGGTTTAACTATGGCTACACCTTC. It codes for CASTRMTGGFNYGYTF.

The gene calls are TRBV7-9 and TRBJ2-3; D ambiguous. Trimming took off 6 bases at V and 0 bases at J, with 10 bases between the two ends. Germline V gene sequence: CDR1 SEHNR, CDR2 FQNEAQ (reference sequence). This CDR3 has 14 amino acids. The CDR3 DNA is TGTGCCAGCAGTCCTCAGAGGAGCACAGATACGCAGTATTTT. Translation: CASSPQRSTDTQYF.

The CDR3, as DNA: TGTGCCAGCAGCGTAGGAGGGACCGACTATGGCTACACCTTC. This encodes CASSVGGTDYGYTF. The chain carries TRBV9 and TRBJ1-2, with D possibly TRBD1 on 5 matching bases. V was trimmed by 0 bases and J by 3 bases, leaving 9 bases between them. Looked up from germline, CDR1 is SGDLS and CDR2 is YYNGEE. The CDR3 is 14 residues long. Drawing the rest from reference TRBV9 and TRBJ1-2, the complete variable domain is DSGVTQTPKHLITATGQRVTLRCSPRSGDLSVYWYQQSLDQGLQFLIQYYNGEERAKGNILERFSAQQFPDLHSELNLSSLELGDSALYFCASSVGGTDYGYTFGSGTRLTVV.

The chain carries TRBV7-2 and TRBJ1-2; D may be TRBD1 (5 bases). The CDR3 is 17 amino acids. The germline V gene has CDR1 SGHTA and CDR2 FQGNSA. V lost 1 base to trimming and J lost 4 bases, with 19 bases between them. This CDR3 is CASSLGSPDTLLYGYTF. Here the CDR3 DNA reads TGTGCCAGCAGCTTAGGGTCCCCGGACACCCTTCTCTATGGCTACACCTTC. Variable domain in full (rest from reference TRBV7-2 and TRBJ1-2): GAGVSQSPSNKVTEKGKDVELRCDPISGHTALYWYRQSLGQGLEFLIYFQGNSAPDKSGLPSDRFSAERTGGSVSTLTIQRTQQEDSAVYLCASSLGSPDTLLYGYTFGSGTRLTVV.

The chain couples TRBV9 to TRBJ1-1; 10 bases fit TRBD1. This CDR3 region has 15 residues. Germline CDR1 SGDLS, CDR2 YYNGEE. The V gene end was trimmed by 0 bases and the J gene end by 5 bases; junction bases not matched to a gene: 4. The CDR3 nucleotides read TGTGCCAGCAGCGTAGTGGACAGGGGGAGGACTGAAGCTTTCTTT. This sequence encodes CASSVVDRGRTEAFF. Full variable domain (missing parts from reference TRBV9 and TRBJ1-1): DSGVTQTPKHLITATGQRVTLRCSPRSGDLSVYWYQQSLDQGLQFLIQYYNGEERAKGNILERFSAQQFPDLHSELNLSSLELGDSALYFCASSVVDRGRTEAFFGQGTRLTVV.

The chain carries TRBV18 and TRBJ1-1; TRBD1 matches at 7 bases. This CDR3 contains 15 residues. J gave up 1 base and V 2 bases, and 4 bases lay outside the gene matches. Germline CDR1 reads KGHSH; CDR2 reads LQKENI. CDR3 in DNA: TGTGCCAGCTCACCAAGGGACAGTAAGAACACTGAAGCTTTCTTT. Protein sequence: CASSPRDSKNTEAFF.

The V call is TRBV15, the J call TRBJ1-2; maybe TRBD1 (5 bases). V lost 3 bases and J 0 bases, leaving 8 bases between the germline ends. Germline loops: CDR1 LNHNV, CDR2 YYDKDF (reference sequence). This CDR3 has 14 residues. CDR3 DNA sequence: TGTGCCACCAGCAGGGGGGAAGCTAACTATGGCTACACCTTC. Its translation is CATSRGEANYGYTF. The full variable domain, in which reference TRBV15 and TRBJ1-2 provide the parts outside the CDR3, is DAMVIQNPRYQVTQFGKPVTLSCSQTLNHNVMYWYQQKSSQAPKLLFHYYDKDFNNEADTPDNFQSRRPNTSFCFLDIRSPGLGDTAMYLCATSRGEANYGYTFGSGTRLTVV.

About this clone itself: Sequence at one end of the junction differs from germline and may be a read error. Here the CDR3 reads CANSLNAGGLGNEQFF. The CDR3 nucleotides read TGTGCCAACAGCTTAAACGCGGGGGGGCTGGGCAATGAGCAGTTCTTC. The V call is TRBV11-3, the J call TRBJ2-1, with TRBD2 matching 9 bases. The CDR3 contains 16 residues. Germline values: CDR1 SGHNT, CDR2 YENEEA.

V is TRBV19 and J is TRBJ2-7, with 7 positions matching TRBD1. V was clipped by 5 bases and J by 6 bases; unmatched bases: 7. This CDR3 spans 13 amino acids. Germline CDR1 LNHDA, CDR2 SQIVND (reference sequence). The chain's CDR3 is CASSPAAGGEQYF. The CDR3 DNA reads TGTGCCAGTAGTCCGGCGGCAGGGGGCGAGCAGTACTTC.

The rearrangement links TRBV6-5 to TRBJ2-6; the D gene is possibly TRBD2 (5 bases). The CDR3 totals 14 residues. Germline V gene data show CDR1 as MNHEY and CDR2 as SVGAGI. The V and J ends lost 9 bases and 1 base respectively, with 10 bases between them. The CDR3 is CASRSGSGANVLTF. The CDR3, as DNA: TGTGCCAGTCGGAGCGGATCTGGGGCCAACGTCCTGACTTTC.

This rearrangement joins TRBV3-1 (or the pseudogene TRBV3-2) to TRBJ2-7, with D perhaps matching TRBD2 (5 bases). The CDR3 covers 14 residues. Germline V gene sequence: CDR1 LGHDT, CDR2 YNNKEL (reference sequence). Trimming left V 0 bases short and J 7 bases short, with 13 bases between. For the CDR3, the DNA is TGTGCCAGCAGCCAAGATGGGCGGGCTTGGGAGCAGTACTTC. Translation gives CASSQDGRAWEQYF.

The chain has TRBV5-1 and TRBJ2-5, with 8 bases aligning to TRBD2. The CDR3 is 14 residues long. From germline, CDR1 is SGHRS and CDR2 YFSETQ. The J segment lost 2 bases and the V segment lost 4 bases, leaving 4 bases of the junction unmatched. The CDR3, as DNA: TGCGCCAGCAGCCCAGCTAGCGGGCAAGAGACCCAGTACTTC. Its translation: CASSPASGQETQYF.

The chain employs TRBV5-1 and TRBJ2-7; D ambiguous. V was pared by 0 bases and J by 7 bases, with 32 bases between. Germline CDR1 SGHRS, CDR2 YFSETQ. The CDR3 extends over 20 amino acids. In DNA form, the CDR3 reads TGCGCCAGCAGCTTGGCCTCCCCCCGGTCCCAGGCGCGCGAGGAGAGAGAGCAGTACTTC. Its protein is CASSLASPRSQAREEREQYF.

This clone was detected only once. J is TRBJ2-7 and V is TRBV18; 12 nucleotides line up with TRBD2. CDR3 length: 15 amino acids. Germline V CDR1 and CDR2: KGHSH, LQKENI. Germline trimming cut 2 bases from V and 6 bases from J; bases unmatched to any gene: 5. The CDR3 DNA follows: TGTGCCAGCTCACCAAGGACTAGCGGGGAAGCCGAGCAGTACTTC. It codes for CASSPRTSGEAEQYF.

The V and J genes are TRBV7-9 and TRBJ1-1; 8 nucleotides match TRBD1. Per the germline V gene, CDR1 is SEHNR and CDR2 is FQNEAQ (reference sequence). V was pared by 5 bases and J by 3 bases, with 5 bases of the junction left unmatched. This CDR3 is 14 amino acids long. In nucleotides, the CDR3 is TGTGCCAGCAGCGCCGGACAGGGTTACACTGAAGCTTTCTTT. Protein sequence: CASSAGQGYTEAFF. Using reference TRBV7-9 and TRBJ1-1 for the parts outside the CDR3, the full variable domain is DTGVSQNPRHKITKRGQNVTFRCDPISEHNRLYWYRQTLGQGPEFLTYFQNEAQLEKSRLLSDRFSAERPKGSFSTLEIQRTEQGDSAMYLCASSAGQGYTEAFFGQGTRLTVV.

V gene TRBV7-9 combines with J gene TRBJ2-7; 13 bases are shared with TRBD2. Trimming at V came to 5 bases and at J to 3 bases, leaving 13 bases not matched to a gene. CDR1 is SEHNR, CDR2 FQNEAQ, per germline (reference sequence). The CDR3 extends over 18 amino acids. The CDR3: CASSPHTSGGARGYEQYF. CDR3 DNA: TGTGCCAGCAGCCCCCACACTAGCGGGGGGGCACGGGGCTACGAGCAGTACTTC.

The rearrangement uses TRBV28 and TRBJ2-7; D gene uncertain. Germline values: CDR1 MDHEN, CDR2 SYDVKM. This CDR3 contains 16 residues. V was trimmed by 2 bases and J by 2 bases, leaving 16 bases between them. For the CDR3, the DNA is TGTGCCAGCAGTTTAATGGCGTTTTACCCTCCCTACGAGCAGTACTTC. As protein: CASSLMAFYPPYEQYF.

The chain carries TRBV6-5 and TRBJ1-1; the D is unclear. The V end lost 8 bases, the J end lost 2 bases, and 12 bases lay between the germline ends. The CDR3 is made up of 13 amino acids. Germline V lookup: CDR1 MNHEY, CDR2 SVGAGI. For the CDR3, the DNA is TGTGCCAGCGGCGGGTTAGGCAACACTGAAGCTTTCTTT. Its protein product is CASGGLGNTEAFF.

CDR3 sequence: CASSWTGNGYTF. The CDR3 DNA follows: TGTGCCAGCAGCTGGACAGGGAACGGCTACACCTTC. The chain employs TRBV11-2 and TRBJ1-2, with 8 bases matching TRBD1. CDR1 is SGHAT, CDR2 FQNNGV, per germline. After removal of 4 bases from V and 8 bases from J, the junction contained 3 bases not matched to a gene. The CDR3 spans 12 residues.

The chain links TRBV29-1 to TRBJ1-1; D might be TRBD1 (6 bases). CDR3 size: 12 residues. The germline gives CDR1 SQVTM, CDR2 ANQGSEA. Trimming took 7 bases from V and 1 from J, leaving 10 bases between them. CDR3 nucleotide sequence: TGCAGCGGGGACAAATGGAACACTGAAGCTTTCTTT. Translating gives CSGDKWNTEAFF.

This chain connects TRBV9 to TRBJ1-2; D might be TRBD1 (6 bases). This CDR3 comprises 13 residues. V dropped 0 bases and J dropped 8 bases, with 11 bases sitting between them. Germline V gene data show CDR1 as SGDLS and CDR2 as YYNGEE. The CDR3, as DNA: TGTGCCAGCAGCGTAGTGACAGGCTGGGGCTACACCTTC. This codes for CASSVVTGWGYTF.

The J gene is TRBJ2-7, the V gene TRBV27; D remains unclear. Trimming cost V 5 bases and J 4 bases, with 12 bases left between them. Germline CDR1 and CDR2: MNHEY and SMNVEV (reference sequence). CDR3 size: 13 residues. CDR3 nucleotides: TGTGCCAGCAGTAAAAAGGCTACTTACGAGCAGTACTTC. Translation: CASSKKATYEQYF.